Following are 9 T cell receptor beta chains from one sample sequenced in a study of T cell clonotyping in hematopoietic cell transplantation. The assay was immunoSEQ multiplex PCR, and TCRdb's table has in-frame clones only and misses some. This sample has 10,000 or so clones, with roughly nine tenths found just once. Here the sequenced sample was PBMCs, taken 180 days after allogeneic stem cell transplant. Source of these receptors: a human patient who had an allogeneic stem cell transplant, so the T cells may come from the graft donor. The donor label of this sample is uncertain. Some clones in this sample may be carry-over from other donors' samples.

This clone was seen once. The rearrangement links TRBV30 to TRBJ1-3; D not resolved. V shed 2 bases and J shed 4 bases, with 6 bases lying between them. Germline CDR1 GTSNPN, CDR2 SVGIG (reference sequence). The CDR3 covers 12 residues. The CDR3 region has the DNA TGTGCCTGGAGTAGAACGGGAAACACCATATATTTT. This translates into CAWSRTGNTIYF.

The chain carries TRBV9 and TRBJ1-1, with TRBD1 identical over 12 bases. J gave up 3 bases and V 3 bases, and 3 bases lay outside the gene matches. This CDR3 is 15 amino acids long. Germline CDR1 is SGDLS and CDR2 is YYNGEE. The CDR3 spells CASSGGQGADTEAFF. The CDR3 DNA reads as TGTGCCAGCAGCGGGGGACAGGGGGCGGACACTGAAGCTTTCTTT.

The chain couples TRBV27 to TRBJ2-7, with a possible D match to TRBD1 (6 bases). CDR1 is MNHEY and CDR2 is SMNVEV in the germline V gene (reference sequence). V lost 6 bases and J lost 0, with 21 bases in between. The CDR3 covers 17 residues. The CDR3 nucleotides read TGTGCCAGCAGACCCACAGGGCCCCTCCTTCCCTCCTACGAGCAGTACTTC. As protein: CASRPTGPLLPSYEQYF.

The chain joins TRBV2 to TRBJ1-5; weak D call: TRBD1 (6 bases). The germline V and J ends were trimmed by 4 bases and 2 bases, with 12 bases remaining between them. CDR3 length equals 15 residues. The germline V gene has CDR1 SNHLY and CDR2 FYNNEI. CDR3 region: CASSGDTAGNQPQHF. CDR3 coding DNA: TGTGCCAGCAGTGGGGACACCGCCGGCAATCAGCCCCAGCATTTT.

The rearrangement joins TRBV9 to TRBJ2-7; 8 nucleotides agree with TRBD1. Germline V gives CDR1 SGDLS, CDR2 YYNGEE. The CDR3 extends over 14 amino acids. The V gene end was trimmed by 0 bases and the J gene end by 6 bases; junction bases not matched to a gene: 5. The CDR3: CASSVGQGAVEQYF. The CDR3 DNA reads TGTGCCAGCAGCGTAGGGCAGGGGGCGGTCGAGCAGTACTTC.

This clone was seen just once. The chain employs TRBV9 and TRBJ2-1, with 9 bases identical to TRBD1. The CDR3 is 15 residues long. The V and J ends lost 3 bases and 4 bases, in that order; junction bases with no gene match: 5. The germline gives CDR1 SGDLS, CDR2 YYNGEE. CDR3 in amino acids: CASSEGTGTYNEQFF. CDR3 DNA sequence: TGTGCCAGCAGCGAAGGGACAGGGACGTACAATGAGCAGTTCTTC.

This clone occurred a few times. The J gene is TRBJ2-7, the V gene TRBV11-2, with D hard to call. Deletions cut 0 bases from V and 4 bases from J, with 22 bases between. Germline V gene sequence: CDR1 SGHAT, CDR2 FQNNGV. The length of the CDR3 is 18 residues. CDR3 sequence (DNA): TGTGCCAGCAGCTTAGATCCGGTGTGGCCCCATCCTCTTTACGAGCAGTACTTC. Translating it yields CASSLDPVWPHPLYEQYF.

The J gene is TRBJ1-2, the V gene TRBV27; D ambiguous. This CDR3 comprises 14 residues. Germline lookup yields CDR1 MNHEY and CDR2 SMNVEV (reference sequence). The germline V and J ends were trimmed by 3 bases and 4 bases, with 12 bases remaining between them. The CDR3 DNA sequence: TGTGCCAGCAGTTTTGGTTCAAGCGTCTATGGCTACACCTTC. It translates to CASSFGSSVYGYTF.

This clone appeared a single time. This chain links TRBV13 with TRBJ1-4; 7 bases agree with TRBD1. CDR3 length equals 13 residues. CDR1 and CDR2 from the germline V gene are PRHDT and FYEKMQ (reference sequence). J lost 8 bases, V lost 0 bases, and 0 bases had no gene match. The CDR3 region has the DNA TGTGCCAGCAGCTTAGGACAGGGGGAAAAACTGTTTTTT. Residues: CASSLGQGEKLFF.